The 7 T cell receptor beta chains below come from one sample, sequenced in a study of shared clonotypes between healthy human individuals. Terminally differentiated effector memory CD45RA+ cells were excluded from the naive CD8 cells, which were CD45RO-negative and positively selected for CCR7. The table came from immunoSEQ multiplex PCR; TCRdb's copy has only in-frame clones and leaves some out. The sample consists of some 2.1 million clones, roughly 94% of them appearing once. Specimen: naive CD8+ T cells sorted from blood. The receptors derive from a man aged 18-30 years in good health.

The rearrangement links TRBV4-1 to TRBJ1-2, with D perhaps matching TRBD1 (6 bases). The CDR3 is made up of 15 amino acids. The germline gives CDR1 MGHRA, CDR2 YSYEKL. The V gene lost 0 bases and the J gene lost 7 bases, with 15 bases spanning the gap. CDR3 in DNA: TGCGCCAGCAGCCAAGATTCGGGGGGCATGCTTGGCTACACCTTC. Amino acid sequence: CASSQDSGGMLGYTF.

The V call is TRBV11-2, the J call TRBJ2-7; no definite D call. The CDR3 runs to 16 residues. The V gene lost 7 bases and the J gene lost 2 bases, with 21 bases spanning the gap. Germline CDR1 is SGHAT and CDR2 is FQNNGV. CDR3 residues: CASMVRLGGSPYEQYF. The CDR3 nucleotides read TGTGCCAGCATGGTTCGGTTAGGCGGATCCCCCTACGAGCAGTACTTC.

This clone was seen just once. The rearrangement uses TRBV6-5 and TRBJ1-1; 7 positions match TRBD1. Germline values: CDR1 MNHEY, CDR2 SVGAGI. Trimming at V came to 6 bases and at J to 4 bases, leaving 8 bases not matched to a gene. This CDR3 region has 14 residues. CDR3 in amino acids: CASRQTGAGTEAFF. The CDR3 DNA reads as TGTGCCAGCAGGCAAACAGGGGCGGGCACTGAAGCTTTCTTT.

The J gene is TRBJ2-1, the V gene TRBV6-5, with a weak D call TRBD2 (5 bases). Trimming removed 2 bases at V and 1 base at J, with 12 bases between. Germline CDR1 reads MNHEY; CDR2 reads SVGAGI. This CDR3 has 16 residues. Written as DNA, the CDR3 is TGTGCCAGCAGTTACAATGCAGGACTGTCCTACAATGAGCAGTTCTTC. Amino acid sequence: CASSYNAGLSYNEQFF.

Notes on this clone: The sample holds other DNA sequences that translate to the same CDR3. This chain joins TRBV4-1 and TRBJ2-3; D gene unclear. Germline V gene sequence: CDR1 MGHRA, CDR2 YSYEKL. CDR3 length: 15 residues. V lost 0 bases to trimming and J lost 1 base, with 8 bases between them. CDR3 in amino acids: CASSQEERGTDTQYF. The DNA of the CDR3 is TGCGCCAGCAGCCAAGAGGAGCGAGGCACAGATACGCAGTATTTT.

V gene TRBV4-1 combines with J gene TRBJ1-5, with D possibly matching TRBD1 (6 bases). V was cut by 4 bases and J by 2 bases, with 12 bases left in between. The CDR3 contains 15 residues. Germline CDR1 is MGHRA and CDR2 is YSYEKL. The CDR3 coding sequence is TGCGCCAGCAGCCGCGAGGACAGCCGCAATCAGCCCCAGCATTTT. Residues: CASSREDSRNQPQHF.

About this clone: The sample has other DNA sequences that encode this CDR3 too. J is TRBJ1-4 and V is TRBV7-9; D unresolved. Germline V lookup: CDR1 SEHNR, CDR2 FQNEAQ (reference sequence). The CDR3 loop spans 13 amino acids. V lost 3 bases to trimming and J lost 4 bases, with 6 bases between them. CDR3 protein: CASSFGDNEKLFF. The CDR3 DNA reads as TGTGCCAGCAGCTTCGGAGATAATGAAAAACTGTTTTTT.